This record looks at one T cell receptor (beta chain) sequence and its context. A far larger clone is one nucleotide away, so this likely arose from a read error. This sample is part of a study of shared clonotypes between healthy human individuals. Produced via immunoSEQ multiplex PCR; TCRdb's table is partial and in-frame only. Among about half a million clones, approximately 77% were seen once, and the ten largest hold 12%. The clonotype originates from a woman aged 40 to 55 in good health. Some clones in this sample may be carry-over from other donors' samples. The sample taken for sequencing was PBMCs.

Here the CDR3 reads CASGLLSRYEQYF. DNA for the CDR3: TGTGCCAGCGGCTTATTGTCCCGCTACGAGCAGTACTTC. This chain connects TRBV7-2 to TRBJ2-7; no clear D gene. There are 13 residues in the CDR3. Germline CDR1 and CDR2: SGHTA and FQGNSA.